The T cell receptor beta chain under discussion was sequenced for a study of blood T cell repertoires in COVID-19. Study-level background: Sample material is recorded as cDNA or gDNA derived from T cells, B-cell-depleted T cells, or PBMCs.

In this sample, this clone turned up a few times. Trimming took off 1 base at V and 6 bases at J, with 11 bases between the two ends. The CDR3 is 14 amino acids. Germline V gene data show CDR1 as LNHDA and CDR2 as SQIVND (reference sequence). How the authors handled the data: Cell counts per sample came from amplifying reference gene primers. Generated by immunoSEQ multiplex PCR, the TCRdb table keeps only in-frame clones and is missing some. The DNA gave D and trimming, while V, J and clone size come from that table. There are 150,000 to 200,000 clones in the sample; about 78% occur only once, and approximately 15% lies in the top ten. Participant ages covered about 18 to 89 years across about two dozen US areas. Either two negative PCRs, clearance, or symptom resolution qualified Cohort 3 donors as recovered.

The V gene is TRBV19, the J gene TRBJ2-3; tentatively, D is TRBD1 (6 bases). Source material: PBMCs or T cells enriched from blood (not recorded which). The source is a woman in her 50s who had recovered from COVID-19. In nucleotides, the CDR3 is TGTGCCAGTAGTATAGGTCAGGGGTCCGATACGCAGTATTTT. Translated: CASSIGQGSDTQYF.